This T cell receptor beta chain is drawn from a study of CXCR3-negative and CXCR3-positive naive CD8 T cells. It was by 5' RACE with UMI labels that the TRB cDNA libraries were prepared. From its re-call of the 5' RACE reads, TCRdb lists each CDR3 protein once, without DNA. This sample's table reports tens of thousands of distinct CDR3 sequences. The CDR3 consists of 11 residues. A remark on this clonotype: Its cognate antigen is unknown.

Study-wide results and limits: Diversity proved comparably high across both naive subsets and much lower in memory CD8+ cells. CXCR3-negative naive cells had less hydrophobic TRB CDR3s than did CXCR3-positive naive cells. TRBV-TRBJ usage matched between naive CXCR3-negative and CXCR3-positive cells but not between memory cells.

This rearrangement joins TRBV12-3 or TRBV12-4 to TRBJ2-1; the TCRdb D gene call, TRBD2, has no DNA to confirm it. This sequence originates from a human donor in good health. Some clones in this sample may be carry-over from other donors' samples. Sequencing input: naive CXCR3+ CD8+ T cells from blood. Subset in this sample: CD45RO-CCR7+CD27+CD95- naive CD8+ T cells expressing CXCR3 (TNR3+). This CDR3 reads CASSPGGEQFF.